The 27 T cell receptor beta chains presented below share a single source sample, sequenced in a study of CD8 T cells in Susac syndrome (dated by TCRdb to about 2019). Library method: the immunoSEQ multiplex PCR assay. RNA was extracted using the RNeasy kit, and about 0.5 to 1 microgram was reverse transcribed with random hexamers. Through fastp at Q25 and MiXCR, TCRdb rebuilt clones from the public reads, retaining in-frame beta chains. Under each unique CDR3 protein, matching rows form one entry showing the most common genes and DNA. The table for this sample lists 250,000 to 300,000 distinct CDR3 sequences; about 88% of them were counted only once. In total, the top ten clones hold more than 0.15% of the sample. Sequenced sample: CD8+ T cells from PBMCs. Receptors were obtained from a human donor with multiple sclerosis.

The chain carries TRBV30 and TRBJ1-5; the D gene is possibly TRBD1 (6 bases). Germline values: CDR1 GTSNPN, CDR2 SVGIG (reference sequence). V shed 3 bases and J shed 0 bases, with 21 bases lying between them. CDR3 length: 18 amino acids. CDR3 DNA: TGTGCCTGGAGGGAGGGGGACACCGACCCATATAGCAATCAGCCCCAGCATTTT. This gives the protein CAWREGDTDPYSNQPQHF.

The V and J genes are TRBV12-3 or TRBV12-4 and TRBJ1-6, with D uncertain. This CDR3 is 15 amino acids long. With 4 bases removed from V and 14 bases from J, the gap between germline ends came to 21 bases. For the CDR3, the DNA is TGTGCCAGCAGTTGGGGTCTCGGTGGGCCTGATACCCTCCACTTT. Translated, it gives CASSWGLGGPDTLHF.

The chain links TRBV20-1 to TRBJ2-2, with D possibly TRBD2 on 6 matching bases. Trimming cost V 6 bases and J 4 bases, with 15 bases left between them. The CDR3 loop spans 14 amino acids. The germline V gene encodes CDR1 DFQATT and CDR2 SNEGSKA (reference sequence). CDR3 region: CSAGDSIVTGELFF. The DNA of the CDR3 is TGCAGTGCGGGGGACTCGATAGTCACCGGGGAGCTGTTTTTT.

The gene calls are TRBV28 and TRBJ1-2; D gene ambiguous. Germline V gives CDR1 MDHEN, CDR2 SYDVKM. CDR3 length equals 11 residues. Trimming pared 5 bases from V and 6 bases from J, leaving 7 bases between. CDR3 sequence: CASSLADGYTF. CDR3 nucleotide sequence: TGTGCCAGCAGTCTGGCGGATGGCTACACCTTC.

The chain carries TRBV29-1 and TRBJ2-7; 9 bases fit TRBD1. The CDR3 is made up of 14 amino acids. The germline V gene encodes CDR1 SQVTM and CDR2 ANQGSEA. J lost 4 bases, V lost 4 bases, and 8 bases had no gene match. CDR3 DNA sequence: TGCAGCGTTGTCGGGGGGACAGGGTTATACGAGCAGTACTTC. Its protein is CSVVGGTGLYEQYF.

The J gene is TRBJ2-7, the V gene TRBV5-5; 8 bases align to TRBD2. CDR1 is SGHKS, CDR2 YYEKEE, per germline (reference sequence). The CDR3 loop spans 14 amino acids. V was pared by 1 base and J by 4 bases, with 4 bases of the junction left unmatched. CDR3 residues: CASSLKLAAYEQYF. For the CDR3, the DNA is TGTGCCAGCAGCTTGAAACTAGCGGCTTACGAGCAGTACTTC.

The CDR3 DNA sequence: TGTGCCAGCAGAATAGCGGGGAGGCAAAACAATGAGCAGTTCTTC. Its translation is CASRIAGRQNNEQFF. The chain combines TRBV12-3 or TRBV12-4 with TRBJ2-1; TRBD2 matches 8 bases. CDR3 length equals 15 residues. V shed 6 bases and J 5 bases; nucleotides not matched to a gene: 9.

The table lists this clonotype with a count of one. The rearrangement uses TRBV7-9 and TRBJ2-3, with 10 positions matching TRBD2. Trimming took 4 bases from V and 3 from J; bases not matched to a gene: 7. The CDR3 loop spans 16 amino acids. CDR1 SEHNR and CDR2 FQNEAQ come from the germline V gene (reference sequence). CDR3 in amino acids: CASSSTSGERTDTQYF. The DNA of the CDR3 is TGTGCCAGCAGCTCAACTAGCGGGGAGCGGACAGATACGCAGTATTTT.

The chain has TRBV7-9 and TRBJ1-1; 8 nucleotides line up with TRBD1. The CDR3 sequence is 14 residues long. Germline V CDR1 and CDR2: SEHNR, FQNEAQ (reference sequence). Trimming at V came to 1 base and at J to 4 bases, leaving 2 bases not matched to a gene. The CDR3: CASSLGQGSTEAFF. DNA for the CDR3: TGTGCCAGCAGCTTAGGACAGGGGAGCACTGAAGCTTTCTTT.

Notes on this clonotype: The junction and the germline gene differ at one end; a read error may be behind it. The chain carries TRBV6-5 and TRBJ2-2, with D perhaps given as TRBD1 or TRBD2 (5 bases each). The CDR3 loop spans 15 amino acids. The germline gives CDR1 MNHEY, CDR2 SVGAGI. The CDR3 loop is CASTYGGGIPGELFF. In nucleotides, the CDR3 is TGTGCCAGCACTTACGGTGGGGGAATTCCCGGGGAGCTGTTTTTT.

V gene TRBV20-1 combines with J gene TRBJ2-1; 10 positions match TRBD2. The germline V gene has CDR1 DFQATT and CDR2 SNEGSKA (reference sequence). CDR3 length equals 15 residues. V dropped 5 bases and J dropped 2; count of bases not matched to a gene: 6. The CDR3 region is CSARGTSGTYNEQFF. For the CDR3, the DNA is TGCAGTGCTCGCGGCACTAGCGGGACCTACAATGAGCAGTTCTTC.

The V call is TRBV9, the J call TRBJ1-6; D is unresolved. V gave up 3 bases and J gave up 7 bases, with 8 bases separating them. This CDR3 has 13 residues. Germline V CDR1 and CDR2: SGDLS, YYNGEE. CDR3 nucleotide sequence: TGTGCCAGCAGCGGGGTGGGCAATTCACCCCTCCACTTT. It codes for CASSGVGNSPLHF.

The chain recombines TRBV3-1 with TRBJ2-2; D remains unclear. V lost 1 base to trimming and J lost 2 bases, with 14 bases between them. The germline V gene encodes CDR1 LGHDT and CDR2 YNNKEL (reference sequence). The CDR3 extends over 17 amino acids. The CDR3 protein is CASSQAWVTQNTGELFF. CDR3 bases: TGTGCCAGCAGCCAAGCATGGGTGACTCAAAACACCGGGGAGCTGTTTTTT.

This chain joins TRBV7-9 and TRBJ2-1, with D possibly matching TRBD2 (7 bases). The CDR3 length is 17 residues. V lost 1 base to trimming and J lost 0 bases, with 13 bases between them. Germline V gene lookup returns CDR1 SEHNR and CDR2 FQNEAQ (reference sequence). CDR3 residues: CASSLGGAGASYNEQFF. CDR3 DNA sequence: TGTGCCAGCAGCTTAGGAGGTGCGGGGGCCTCCTACAATGAGCAGTTCTTC. The whole variable domain, filled in from reference TRBV7-9 and TRBJ2-1, reads DTGVSQNPRHKITKRGQNVTFRCDPISEHNRLYWYRQTLGQGPEFLTYFQNEAQLEKSRLLSDRFSAERPKGSFSTLEIQRTEQGDSAMYLCASSLGGAGASYNEQFFGPGTRLTVL.

This chain joins TRBV27 and TRBJ2-2; D uncertain. The V end was cut by 2 bases, the J end by 4 bases, with 5 bases between. Germline-derived CDR1 and CDR2 are MNHEY and SMNVEV (reference sequence). CDR3 size: 13 residues. The CDR3 protein is CASSLRSTGELFF. The CDR3 bases are TGTGCCAGCAGTTTAAGGAGCACCGGGGAGCTGTTTTTT.

The chain employs TRBV20-1 and TRBJ2-1; TRBD2 matches at 8 bases. The CDR3 runs 16 residues. Germline V gene lookup returns CDR1 DFQATT and CDR2 SNEGSKA (reference sequence). The junction had 11 bases not matched to a gene; V was cut back by 1 base and J by 6 bases. Here the CDR3 DNA reads TGCAGTGCTAGAGCTTGGGCTAGCGGGTGGAGCAATGAGCAGTTCTTC. Protein: CSARAWASGWSNEQFF.

The chain couples TRBV20-1 to TRBJ1-6; 10 bases agree with TRBD1. V lost 0 bases and J lost 11; bases outside the gene matches: 4. The CDR3 extends over 14 amino acids. Germline assignment: CDR1 DFQATT and CDR2 SNEGSKA (reference sequence). In DNA, the CDR3 is TGCAGTGCTAGAGATGACAGGGGGCTGCCACCCCTCCACTTT. This sequence encodes CSARDDRGLPPLHF.

The CDR3 here is CASSLKQGPEQYF. The DNA for the CDR3 is TGTGCCAGCAGCTTAAAGCAGGGACCCGAGCAGTACTTC. J is TRBJ2-7 and V is TRBV7-9, with D perhaps given as TRBD1 or TRBD2 (5 bases each). The CDR3 covers 13 residues. V was cut by 2 bases and J by 6 bases, with 11 bases left in between. The germline gives CDR1 SEHNR, CDR2 FQNEAQ (reference sequence).

This clonotype appeared once. The CDR3 reads CASSQDYGSYEQYF. CDR3 in DNA: TGTGCCAGCAGCCAAGATTACGGCTCCTACGAGCAGTACTTC. The chain uses TRBV4-2 and TRBJ2-7; D uncertain. V was pared by 0 bases and J by 0 bases, with 6 bases between. CDR1 and CDR2 (germline): LGHNA, YNFKEQ. The CDR3 length is 14 residues.

The genes are TRBV20-1 and TRBJ2-7, with D unclear. Between the trimmed V and J ends, which lost 3 bases and 2 bases, there was a span of 5 bases. Germline V gene sequence: CDR1 DFQATT, CDR2 SNEGSKA (reference sequence). The CDR3 loop spans 11 amino acids. In DNA form, the CDR3 reads TGCAGTGCTAGTTCTACCTACGAGCAGTACTTC. Amino acid sequence: CSASSTYEQYF.

CDR3 amino acids: CASSFQESGNIQYF. Here the CDR3 DNA reads TGTGCCAGCAGCTTTCAGGAGAGCGGTAACATTCAGTACTTC. V and J are TRBV7-6 and TRBJ2-4; a weak D match, TRBD2 (5 bases). V was pared by 3 bases and J by 7 bases, with 13 bases between. The CDR3 contains 14 residues. CDR1 is SGHVS, CDR2 FNYEAQ, per germline.

The J gene is TRBJ1-5, the V gene TRBV7-9, with unresolved D. CDR1 is SEHNR, CDR2 FQNEAQ, per germline (reference sequence). There are 19 residues in the CDR3. V lost 4 bases and J 0 bases, leaving 22 bases between the germline ends. The CDR3 sequence is CASSSLGGGGSDSNQPQHF. The CDR3, as DNA: TGTGCCAGCAGCTCTCTGGGAGGAGGAGGTTCAGATAGCAATCAGCCCCAGCATTTT.

The table lists this clonotype with a few counts. The chain has TRBV4-1 and TRBJ2-3, with D maybe TRBD1 (5 bases). V dropped 1 base and J dropped 0 bases, with 11 bases sitting between them. Germline CDR1 and CDR2: MGHRA and YSYEKL. The CDR3 loop spans 16 amino acids. The DNA for the CDR3 is TGCGCCAGCAGCCAAGGACCAGGGATTAGCACAGATACGCAGTATTTT. This sequence encodes CASSQGPGISTDTQYF.

The V call is TRBV24-1, the J call TRBJ2-1, with TRBD1 matching 8 bases. Losses at the gene ends were 3 bases for V and 0 bases for J; bases not matched to a gene: 3. Germline CDR1 reads KGHDR; CDR2 reads SFDVKD. CDR3 length: 16 residues. DNA of the CDR3: TGTGCCACCAGTGATCCCACAGGGGGCTCCTACAATGAGCAGTTCTTC. Protein sequence: CATSDPTGGSYNEQFF.

The rearrangement links TRBV4-3 to TRBJ2-5; D ambiguous. The CDR3 has 15 amino acids. CDR1 and CDR2 from the germline V gene are LGHNA and YSLEER. With 0 bases removed from V and 0 bases from J, the gap between germline ends came to 8 bases. The CDR3, as DNA: TGCGCCAGCAGCCAAGAATCTGGGTACCAAGAGACCCAGTACTTC. Its translation is CASSQESGYQETQYF.

This clonotype was recorded a few times. V gene TRBV11-2 combines with J gene TRBJ2-7; possible D gene TRBD2, 5 bases. CDR3 length equals 14 residues. CDR1 is SGHAT and CDR2 is FQNNGV in the germline V gene. Trimming shortened V by 0 bases and J by 6 bases, and 12 bases separated the two germline ends. CDR3 DNA sequence: TGTGCCAGCAGCTTAGACCCTAGGGCGGGCGAGCAGTACTTC. As protein: CASSLDPRAGEQYF.

The CDR3 is CATSASGGPTDTQYF. The CDR3 DNA reads TGTGCCACCAGCGCTAGTGGGGGGCCCACAGATACGCAGTATTTT. The V and J genes are TRBV15 and TRBJ2-3, with D possibly called TRBD1 or TRBD2 (6 bases each). Germline assignment: CDR1 LNHNV and CDR2 YYDKDF (reference sequence). The CDR3 runs to 15 residues. With 5 bases removed from V and 2 bases from J, the gap between germline ends came to 14 bases.